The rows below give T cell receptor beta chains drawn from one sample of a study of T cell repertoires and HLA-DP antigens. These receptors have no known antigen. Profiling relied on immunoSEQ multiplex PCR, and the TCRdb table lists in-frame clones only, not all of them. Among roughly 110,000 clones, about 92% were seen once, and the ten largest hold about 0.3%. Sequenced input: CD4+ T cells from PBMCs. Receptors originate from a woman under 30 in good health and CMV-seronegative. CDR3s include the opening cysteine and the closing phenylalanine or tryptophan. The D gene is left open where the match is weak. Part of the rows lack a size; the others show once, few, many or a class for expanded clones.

CASSLIRGTDTQYF TGTGCCAGCAGCCTGATAAGAGGAACAGATACGCAGTATTTT TRBJ2-3 NA NA TRBV6-1
CASSLYIFSGGNSPLHF TGTGCCAGCAGCTTATATATATTTTCAGGGGGCAATTCACCCCTCCACTTT TRBJ1-6 TRBD1 once TRBV7-2
CASSYTSGTGNQPQHF TGTGCCAGCAGTTACACATCCGGGACAGGCAATCAGCCCCAGCATTTT TRBJ1-5 TRBD1 NA TRBV6-5
CASSYGESVYEQYF TGTGCCAGCAGTTACGGGGAATCCGTCTACGAGCAGTACTTC TRBJ2-7 NA NA TRBV6-6
CASSDTTVMNTEAFF TGTGCCAGCAGTGACACGACGGTTATGAACACTGAAGCTTTCTTT TRBJ1-1 NA NA TRBV25-1
CASSLVQGANQPQHF TGTGCCAGCAGCTTAGTACAGGGGGCTAATCAGCCCCAGCATTTT TRBJ1-5 TRBD1 once TRBV7-3
CASSLGGNSNQPQHF TGTGCCAGCAGCTTAGGAGGTAATAGCAATCAGCCCCAGCATTTT TRBJ1-5 NA NA TRBV7-9
CAWNGLAGNEQFF TGTGCCTGGAACGGACTAGCGGGTAATGAGCAGTTCTTC TRBJ2-1 TRBD2 NA TRBV30
CASSLSGLGMTQYF TGTGCCAGCAGTTTATCAGGTTTGGGCATGACCCAGTACTTC TRBJ2-5 NA NA TRBV27
CASSYRPLYNEQFF TGTGCCAGCAGTTACAGACCCTTATACAATGAGCAGTTCTTC TRBJ2-1 NA NA TRBV6-5
CASSPRWGLAGGGHYEQYF TGTGCCAGCAGTCCGCGATGGGGACTAGCGGGAGGGGGCCACTACGAGCAGTACTTC TRBJ2-7 TRBD2 NA TRBV27
CASSVAVAGNTGELFF TGTGCCAGCAGCGTAGCGGTAGCGGGGAACACCGGGGAGCTGTTTTTT TRBJ2-2 TRBD2 NA TRBV9
CASSLTPGTRKETQYF TGTGCCAGCAGTTTAACCCCCGGGACCAGAAAAGAGACCCAGTACTTC TRBJ2-5 NA NA TRBV28
CASSLLPGANTGELFF TGTGCCAGCAGCTTACTGCCAGGGGCGAACACCGGGGAGCTGTTTTTT TRBJ2-2 NA NA TRBV7-3
CASSYGLGQETQYF TGTGCCAGCAGCTACGGACTAGGCCAAGAGACCCAGTACTTC TRBJ2-5 TRBD2 NA TRBV7-6
CASSIQGLAGTNEQFF TGTGCCAGCAGCATACAGGGACTAGCGGGGACGAATGAGCAGTTCTTC TRBJ2-1 TRBD2 NA TRBV5-7
CASSGRYTGELFF TGTGCCAGCAGCGGCCGCTACACCGGGGAGCTGTTTTTT TRBJ2-2 NA NA TRBV9
CASSPDRYYEQYF TGTGCCAGCTCGCCGGACAGGTACTACGAGCAGTACTTC TRBJ2-7 TRBD1 NA TRBV18
CASRQLRGDSWNTEAFF TGTGCCAGCAGGCAGCTAAGGGGGGACAGTTGGAACACTGAAGCTTTCTTT TRBJ1-1 TRBD1 NA TRBV28
CASSQDAGRDRKFF TGTGCCAGCAGCCAAGATGCGGGCAGGGATCGAAAGTTCTTC TRBJ2-1 NA NA TRBV14
CASSRRGASGGVETGELFF TGTGCCAGCAGCCGCCGAGGGGCTAGCGGGGGGGTCGAGACCGGGGAGCTGTTTTTT TRBJ2-2 TRBD2 NA TRBV9
CASSYGGTGVNEQFF TGTGCCAGCAGTTACGGGGGGACAGGGGTCAATGAGCAGTTCTTC TRBJ2-1 TRBD1 NA TRBV6-5
CASRSLAGVRNEQFF TGTGCCAGCAGATCTCTAGCGGGAGTGCGGAATGAGCAGTTCTTC TRBJ2-1 TRBD2 NA TRBV27
CAISSTGQDYGYTF TGTGCCATCAGTTCGACAGGGCAGGACTATGGCTACACCTTC TRBJ1-2 TRBD1 NA TRBV10-3
CATSRGRVSATNEKLFF TGTGCCACCAGCAGAGGCAGGGTCTCGGCAACTAATGAAAAACTGTTTTTT TRBJ1-4 NA NA TRBV15
CASTYPRLQDEQFF TGTGCCAGCACCTACCCCAGGTTACAAGATGAGCAGTTCTTC TRBJ2-1 NA NA TRBV6-1
CASGLVWGGNTGANVLTF TGTGCTAGTGGTTTGGTATGGGGGGGCAACACCGGGGCCAACGTCCTGACTTTC TRBJ2-6 NA NA TRBV12-5
CASSLIGSNIQYF TGTGCCAGCAGCTTGATCGGTTCCAACATTCAGTACTTC TRBJ2-4 NA NA TRBV11-3
CASSSRTGGATNEKLFF TGTGCCAGCAGCTCAAGGACAGGGGGCGCAACTAATGAAAAACTGTTTTTT TRBJ1-4 TRBD1 NA TRBV5-8
CATSPRGDRGRNEQFF TGTGCCACCAGTCCGAGGGGGGACAGGGGGCGGAATGAGCAGTTCTTC TRBJ2-1 TRBD1 once TRBV15
CASRASGITYNEQFF TGCGCCAGCAGGGCTAGCGGGATAACCTACAATGAGCAGTTCTTC TRBJ2-1 TRBD2 NA TRBV10-2
CASSLNRVYGYTF TGTGCCAGCAGCTTGAATAGGGTCTATGGCTACACCTTC TRBJ1-2 NA NA TRBV5-4
CASSEAGAGEGEKLFF TGTGCCAGCAGTGAAGCGGGGGCCGGGGAGGGCGAAAAACTGTTTTTT TRBJ1-4 NA NA TRBV6-1
CSVQMGGEAGYGYTF TGCAGCGTTCAAATGGGGGGGGAAGCGGGCTATGGCTACACCTTC TRBJ1-2 NA once TRBV29-1
CASSPEASANEKLFF TGTGCCAGCAGCCCCGAGGCTTCGGCTAATGAAAAACTGTTTTTT TRBJ1-4 NA NA TRBV5-4
CASSQQGRSYEQYF TGTGCCAGCAGTCAACAGGGGCGCTCCTACGAGCAGTACTTC TRBJ2-7 TRBD1 once TRBV6-5
CASIAGVTGELFF TGTGCCAGCATAGCGGGGGTAACCGGGGAGCTGTTTTTT TRBJ2-2 TRBD2 NA TRBV7-9
CASSLTGTLRAGEKLFF TGTGCCAGCAGTTTAACCGGGACTCTAAGGGCGGGTGAAAAACTGTTTTTT TRBJ1-4 NA NA TRBV28
CAWSGAGGADTQYF TGTGCCTGGAGTGGAGCGGGAGGCGCCGATACGCAGTATTTT TRBJ2-3 TRBD2 NA TRBV30
CASSQLASGELFF TGCGCCAGCAGCCAACTAGCGTCCGGGGAGCTGTTTTTT TRBJ2-2 NA NA TRBV4-1
CAIRDPNEKLFF TGTGCCATCCGGGACCCGAATGAAAAACTGTTTTTT TRBJ1-4 NA NA TRBV6-6
CASIKRVPLVDEQFF TGTGCCAGCATCAAAAGGGTCCCCTTAGTCGATGAGCAGTTCTTC TRBJ2-1 NA NA TRBV27
CASSQLYRGVETQYF TGTGCCAGCAGCCAACTGTACCGAGGGGTAGAGACCCAGTACTTC TRBJ2-5 NA NA TRBV14
CASSRGRLDTEAFF TGTGCCAGCAGCCGTGGGAGGCTGGACACTGAAGCTTTCTTT TRBJ1-1 NA NA TRBV7-9
CASSYSNTGRGPTF TGTGCCAGCAGTTACTCAAACACGGGCAGAGGGCCCACCTTC TRBJ1-2 NA few TRBV6-6
CASSEPGRTGGAYGYTF TGTGCCAGCAGTGAACCGGGACGGACTGGGGGCGCATATGGCTACACCTTC TRBJ1-2 NA once TRBV25-1
CASSSRSSYEQYF TGTGCCAGCAGCTCTAGATCCTCCTACGAGCAGTACTTC TRBJ2-7 NA NA TRBV5-6
CASRAGGSGNTIYF TGTGCCAGCAGGGCAGGGGGCTCTGGAAACACCATATATTTT TRBJ1-3 TRBD1 NA TRBV6-5
CASSVAAGGRPEGEKLFF TGTGCCAGCAGCGTAGCAGCAGGAGGACGGCCGGAAGGCGAAAAACTGTTTTTT TRBJ1-4 NA once TRBV9
CASSEGGAGHEQFF TGTGCCAGCAGTGAGGGGGGGGCCGGTCATGAGCAGTTCTTC TRBJ2-1 NA NA TRBV6-4
CASSIDLQRYTEAFF TGTGCCAGTAGTATAGATCTCCAGAGGTACACTGAAGCTTTCTTT TRBJ1-1 NA NA TRBV19
CASSAGTGGTNYGYTF TGTGCCAGCAGCGCAGGGACAGGGGGCACTAACTATGGCTACACCTTC TRBJ1-2 TRBD1 NA TRBV5-4
CASSPLGEKLFF TGTGCCAGCAGCCCCTTGGGTGAAAAACTGTTTTTT TRBJ1-4 NA NA TRBV28
CASRTTNNGYTF TGTGCCAGCAGGACCACGAACAATGGCTACACCTTC TRBJ1-2 NA NA TRBV6-1
CASSVDRNTEAFF TGCGCCAGCAGCGTGGACAGAAACACTGAAGCTTTCTTT TRBJ1-1 NA NA TRBV5-1